This T cell receptor (beta chain) was obtained from a study of identifying expanded T cells in peripheral blood. Method: immunoSEQ multiplex PCR; TCRdb's copy keeps in-frame clones and lacks some. The sample has around 84,000 clones, around 90% seen once. The ends lost 3 bases at V and 5 bases at J; junction bases unmatched: 7. The CDR3 length is 14 residues. Germline CDR1 reads SGHAT; CDR2 reads FQNNGV. Specimen: blood. The chain joins TRBV11-2 to TRBJ2-7; the match to TRBD1 covers 7 bases. The sequence came from a person aged 18-70 years in good health. The CDR3 DNA is TGTGCCAGCAGCTTGGGCAGGGGGAGAGACGAGCAGTACTTC. It encodes CASSLGRGRDEQYF.